This T cell receptor (beta chain) stems from a study of CD8+CD57+ T cells in acquired aplastic anemia. Trimming cost V 2 bases and J 4 bases, with 11 bases left between them. The CDR3 has 13 amino acids. Germline V CDR1 and CDR2: DFQATT, SNEGSKA (reference sequence). The use of genomic DNA as template underpinned the TCR beta VDJ and CDR3 profiling. A single record per CDR3 protein comes from TCRdb applying MiXCR to the reads. Here the sample spans just over 400,000 distinct CDR3 sequences, 65% to 80% being singletons. This clonotype was observed a single time. Sequencing was performed on sorted CD4+, CD8+, or CD8+CD57+ T cells (not recorded which) from PBMCs. The chain carries TRBV20-1 and TRBJ1-1; D is unclear. The TCR was taken from a human donor in good health, serving as a control. The CDR3 reads CSARRTPGTEAFF. CDR3 in DNA: TGCAGTGCTAGAAGGACCCCGGGCACTGAAGCTTTCTTT.